This is a list of T cell receptor beta chains from one sample in a study of post-analysis software for immune sequencing data. One entry per CDR3 protein, called by TCRdb with MiXCR from the PCR reads. The sample consists of fewer than 850,000 distinct CDR3 sequences, about 32% of them appearing once. The sample taken for sequencing was blood. Source of these receptors: a girl aged 5-17 years with multiple sclerosis. The CDR3 runs from the conserved cysteine through the conserved F or W. A D gene is named only where the DNA matches it firmly. Part of the rows lack a size; the others show once, few, many or a class for expanded clones.

J	D	V	size	DNA	CDR3
TRBJ2-6	.	TRBV6-5	few	TGTGCCAGCAGGAGCAGGGGCTCCGGGGCCAACGTCCTGACTTTC	CASRSRGSGANVLTF
TRBJ2-1	TRBD2	TRBV5-1	few	TGCGCCAGCAGCCGGAACCCTAGCGGGAGGGCCCTGTCTACGGATGAGCAGTTCTTC	CASSRNPSGRALSTDEQFF
TRBJ1-5	TRBD1	TRBV20-1	.	TGCAGTGCTAGAGATTGGGGGACAGGGGCCCTTTATAGCAATCAGCCCCAGCATTTT	CSARDWGTGALYSNQPQHF
TRBJ2-5	TRBD1	TRBV4-3	many	TGCGCCAGCAGCCAAGGACAGGGGGCCGGAGAGACCCAGTACTTC	CASSQGQGAGETQYF
TRBJ1-4	TRBD1	TRBV7-9	once	TGTGCCAGCAGCTCCGACAGGGCGGGGGAAAAACTGTTTTTT	CASSSDRAGEKLFF
TRBJ2-5	.	TRBV9	.	TGTGCCAGCTGCGTAGAGGGACACCTTCAAGAGACCCAGTACTTC	CASCVEGHLQETQYF
TRBJ1-6	.	TRBV9	.	TGTGCCAGCAGCGAATTTGGCCTTACAAATTCACCCCTCCACTTT	CASSEFGLTNSPLHF
TRBJ2-7	TRBD1	TRBV18	.	TGTGCCAGCTCCCTAAGACAGGGGGCGTTGGACGAGCAGTACTTC	CASSLRQGALDEQYF
TRBJ1-6	.	TRBV6-6	.	TGTGCCAGCAGTTACCTAGTCTTCTCACCCCTCCACTTT	CASSYLVFSPLHF
TRBJ2-5	.	TRBV7-2	.	TGTGCCAGCAGCTCCCCCCTAACCCCTCAGTACTTC	CASSSPLTPQYF
TRBJ1-5	.	TRBV28	.	TGTGCCAGCACTTGGGGGTATAGCAATCAGCCCCAGCATTTT	CASTWGYSNQPQHF
TRBJ2-1	TRBD2	TRBV5-1	.	TGCGCCAGCAGCCCTAGCGGGGGGGCCTTCCCCGATGAGCAGTTCTTC	CASSPSGGAFPDEQFF
TRBJ1-6	.	TRBV7-9	few	TGTGCCAGCAGCTTACAGGGGATGAATAATTCACCCCTCCACTTT	CASSLQGMNNSPLHF
TRBJ2-7	TRBD2	TRBV29-1	few	TGCAGCGTTGGGGGGGAGGGCTCCTACGAGCAGTACTTC	CSVGGEGSYEQYF
TRBJ2-3	.	TRBV20-1	.	TGCAGTCGTCCCGGAGTCACTAGCACAGATACGCAGTATTTT	CSRPGVTSTDTQYF
TRBJ1-2	.	TRBV29-1	few	TGCAGCGTACGAAGAGCCGACAAGGACTATGGCTACACCTTC	CSVRRADKDYGYTF